One and the same sample provided the 20 T cell receptor beta chains below, sequenced in a study of cytomegalovirus exposure and HLA in healthy donors. PCR employed 60 Vbeta and 13 Jbeta primers. TCRdb keeps only in-frame clones here, not all; method: immunoSEQ multiplex PCR. The repertoire consists of approximately 51,000 clones, with less than 75% occurring once and the leading ten covering roughly 6.3%. Sequenced: PBMCs. The receptors derive from a man younger than 45 in good health and CMV-seronegative.

The table lists this clone with a few counts. The chain combines TRBV5-1 with TRBJ2-3; 7 nucleotides align to TRBD2. The V segment lost 1 base and the J segment 3 bases; nucleotides outside the gene matches: 2. Germline CDR1 SGHRS, CDR2 YFSETQ. The length of the CDR3 is 14 residues. CDR3 loop: CASSLSGGTDTQYF. The CDR3 bases are TGCGCCAGCAGCTTGTCGGGAGGTACAGATACGCAGTATTTT. The full variable domain, rest sourced from reference TRBV5-1 and TRBJ2-3, is KAGVTQTPRYLIKTRGQQVTLSCSPISGHRSVSWYQQTPGQGLQFLFEYFSETQRNKGNFPGRFSGRQFSNSRSEMNVSTLELGDSALYLCASSLSGGTDTQYFGPGTRLTVL.

As concerns this clone: The CDR3 ends on some other residue instead of the conserved phenylalanine or tryptophan, so this is likely a read error. The genes are TRBV5-1 and TRBJ1-5, with 7 bases aligning to TRBD1. Germline CDR1 reads SGHRS; CDR2 reads YFSETQ. V was pared by 2 bases and J by 0 bases, with 2 bases of the junction left unmatched. This CDR3 region has 15 residues. The CDR3 DNA reads TGCGCCAGCAGCTTAGGGGGCGTTAGCAATCAGCCCCAGCATGTT. Translating it yields CASSLGGVSNQPQHV.

The genes are TRBV6-5 and TRBJ2-7; 7 bases fit TRBD1. Germline V lookup: CDR1 MNHEY, CDR2 SVGAGI. This CDR3 is 16 amino acids long. J lost 2 bases, V lost 2 bases, and 9 bases had no gene match. The CDR3 DNA reads TGTGCCAGCAGTTACGGGACAGACACTTTTCCCTACGAGCAGTACTTC. This encodes CASSYGTDTFPYEQYF.

This clone was detected only once. J is TRBJ1-2 and V is TRBV6-1, with TRBD1 identical over 7 bases. This CDR3 has 15 residues. Germline assignment: CDR1 MNHNS and CDR2 SASEGT. V shed 6 bases, J shed 7 bases, and the junction held 14 bases outside the gene matches. CDR3: CASRPYRQGPSGYTF. CDR3 bases: TGTGCCAGCAGACCATACAGACAGGGTCCATCTGGCTACACCTTC.

The chain links TRBV6-5 to TRBJ1-1, with D hard to call. The CDR3 loop spans 13 amino acids. V lost 5 bases and J 1 base, leaving 8 bases between the germline ends. Looked up from germline, CDR1 is MNHEY and CDR2 is SVGAGI. The chain's CDR3 is CASSRGGNTEAFF. The CDR3 DNA follows: TGTGCCAGCAGTCGAGGTGGGAACACTGAAGCTTTCTTT.

The V call is TRBV5-6, the J call TRBJ1-2; D gene ambiguous. With 4 bases removed from V and 3 bases from J, the gap between germline ends came to 13 bases. The CDR3 loop spans 14 amino acids. The V gene's germline CDR1 is SGHDT and CDR2 YYEEEE. CDR3 amino acids: CASSLPIQDYGYTF. The CDR3 region has the DNA TGTGCCAGCAGCCTCCCAATTCAGGACTATGGCTACACCTTC. The complete variable domain, with remaining parts taken from reference TRBV5-6 and TRBJ1-2, reads DAGVTQSPTHLIKTRGQQVTLRCSPKSGHDTVSWYQQALGQGPQFIFQYYEEEERQRGNFPDRFSGHQFPNYSSELNVNALLLGDSALYLCASSLPIQDYGYTFGSGTRLTVV.

The sample holds one count of this clone. The chain is built from TRBV6-1 and TRBJ2-7; D remains unclear. CDR1 is MNHNS, CDR2 SASEGT, per germline. The ends were cut back, 1 base at V and 4 bases at J, with 14 bases in the middle. This CDR3 is built from 15 residues. CDR3 region: CASSEGPQDLYEQYF. Here the CDR3 DNA reads TGTGCCAGCAGTGAAGGCCCTCAGGATTTATACGAGCAGTACTTC.

Note on this clone: The identical CDR3 is also encoded by other nucleotide sequences in the sample. V gene TRBV5-1 combines with J gene TRBJ2-1, with TRBD2 identical over 8 bases. V gave up 2 bases and J gave up 4 bases; unmatched junction bases: 5. Germline CDR1 and CDR2: SGHRS and YFSETQ. The length of the CDR3 is 15 residues. As DNA, the CDR3 is TGCGCCAGCAGCTTTAGCGGGACCTCTTACAATGAGCAGTTCTTC. Amino acids: CASSFSGTSYNEQFF.

In this sample, this clone turned up once. The rearrangement joins TRBV11-3 to TRBJ1-1; 9 bases match TRBD1. This CDR3 has 15 residues. Looked up from germline, CDR1 is SGHNT and CDR2 is YENEEA. Unmatched junction bases numbered 6, after V lost 2 bases and J lost 5 bases. The CDR3 coding sequence is TGTGCCAGCAGCTTACCACAGGGGGCAGGGACTGAAGCTTTCTTT. It specifies CASSLPQGAGTEAFF. Drawing the rest from reference TRBV11-3 and TRBJ1-1, the complete variable domain is EAGVVQSPRYKIIEKKQPVAFWCNPISGHNTLYWYLQNLGQGPELLIRYENEEAVDDSQLPKDRFSAERLKGVDSTLKIQPAELGDSAVYLCASSLPQGAGTEAFFGQGTRLTVV.

The CDR3 nucleotides are TGCAGCGTCTTGACAGGGGGCGCATATGGCTACACCTTC. Translation gives CSVLTGGAYGYTF. The J gene is TRBJ1-2, the V gene TRBV29-1, with TRBD1 matching 10 bases. The germline V gene has CDR1 SQVTM and CDR2 ANQGSEA. The CDR3 totals 13 residues. With 6 bases clipped from V and 5 bases from J, the junction kept 6 bases outside the gene matches. Supplemented by reference TRBV29-1 and TRBJ1-2, the full variable domain reads SAVISQKPSRDICQRGTSLTIQCQVDSQVTMMFWYRQQPGQSLTLIATANQGSEATYESGFVIDKFPISRPNLTFSTLTVSNMSPEDSSIYLCSVLTGGAYGYTFGSGTRLTVV.

V usage is TRBV27 and J usage is TRBJ1-2; D may be TRBD1 (5 bases). This CDR3 region has 14 residues. From germline, CDR1 is MNHEY and CDR2 SMNVEV (reference sequence). The V gene lost 2 bases and the J gene lost 3 bases, with 10 bases spanning the gap. The CDR3 region is CASSLGGFHYGYTF. The CDR3 nucleotides are TGTGCCAGCAGTTTAGGGGGGTTCCACTATGGCTACACCTTC.

The V call is TRBV20-1, the J call TRBJ1-1; 7 nucleotides match TRBD1. CDR3 length: 11 residues. Germline V lookup: CDR1 DFQATT, CDR2 SNEGSKA (reference sequence). V gave up 6 bases and J gave up 8 bases; unmatched junction bases: 6. CDR3 nucleotides: TGCAGTGCCACGAGGGACAGAGAAGCTTTCTTT. Translation gives CSATRDREAFF.

This clone was detected only once. The chain is built from TRBV7-9 and TRBJ2-7, with TRBD1 matching over 7 bases. J lost 0 bases, V lost 7 bases, and 6 bases had no gene match. Germline CDR1 and CDR2: SEHNR and FQNEAQ (reference sequence). The CDR3 has 14 residues. The CDR3 DNA sequence: TGTGCCAGCAACCGGGGACAGAGCTCCTACGAGCAGTACTTC. This codes for CASNRGQSSYEQYF.

The V call is TRBV7-9, the J call TRBJ2-7; possibly TRBD2 for D (7 bases). The V end was cut by 4 bases, the J end by 8 bases, with 21 bases between. CDR1 and CDR2 (germline): SEHNR, FQNEAQ (reference sequence). CDR3 length equals 15 residues. The DNA for the CDR3 is TGTGCCAGCAGCTCGGCCAGCGGGACACCAACGAAGCAGTACTTC. Its protein is CASSSASGTPTKQYF.

The CDR3 DNA follows: TGTGCCTGGGGACTAGCGGGAGCCCAGGAGACCCAGTACTTC. It is translated as CAWGLAGAQETQYF. This rearrangement joins TRBV30 to TRBJ2-5; 13 nucleotides line up with TRBD2. CDR1 GTSNPN and CDR2 SVGIG come from the germline V gene (reference sequence). The length of the CDR3 is 14 residues. With V trimmed by 5 bases and J by 5 bases, 5 bases remained unmatched.

This clone was seen only once. The genes are TRBV5-6 and TRBJ1-4, with TRBD1 matching over 7 bases. CDR1 is SGHDT and CDR2 is YYEEEE in the germline V gene. V lost 0 bases, J lost 4 bases, and 6 bases stayed unmatched. The CDR3 sequence is 16 residues long. The CDR3 bases are TGTGCCAGCAGCTTGGCAGGAGGGGGCTTTAATGAAAAACTGTTTTTT. Translating gives CASSLAGGGFNEKLFF.

This sequence joins TRBV19 and TRBJ1-1; no clear D gene. Germline CDR1 is LNHDA and CDR2 is SQIVND (reference sequence). The CDR3 extends over 15 amino acids. With 1 base removed from V and 0 bases from J, the gap between germline ends came to 9 bases. The CDR3 spells CASSIAPSMNTEAFF. CDR3 nucleotide sequence: TGTGCCAGTAGTATAGCTCCATCTATGAACACTGAAGCTTTCTTT. Together with reference TRBV19 and TRBJ1-1, the CDR3 gives the full variable domain: DGGITQSPKYLFRKEGQNVTLSCEQNLNHDAMYWYRQDPGQGLRLIYYSQIVNDFQKGDIAEGYSVSREKKESFPLTVTSAQKNPTAFYLCASSIAPSMNTEAFFGQGTRLTVV.

DNA for the CDR3: TGTGCCAGCAGACAGGGGGCTAGCGGGAGCAATGAGCAGTTCTTC. It encodes CASRQGASGSNEQFF. The J gene is TRBJ2-1, the V gene TRBV6-1; D might be TRBD2 (10 bases). CDR3 size: 15 residues. Germline V CDR1 and CDR2: MNHNS, SASEGT. V was clipped by 6 bases and J by 6 bases, with 18 bases between them.

In this sample, this clone turned up a few times. The chain uses TRBV9 and TRBJ1-2; D call uncertain. Trimming removed 0 bases at V and 0 bases at J, with 9 bases between. There are 15 residues in the CDR3. Germline V gene sequence: CDR1 SGDLS, CDR2 YYNGEE. The CDR3 sequence is CASSVGGNTNYGYTF. The CDR3 region has the DNA TGTGCCAGCAGCGTAGGCGGCAATACTAACTATGGCTACACCTTC.

The genes are TRBV28 and TRBJ2-1, with 11 positions matching TRBD1. The CDR3 runs to 15 residues. The J segment lost 3 bases and the V segment lost 6 bases, leaving 4 bases of the junction unmatched. Germline V gives CDR1 MDHEN, CDR2 SYDVKM. In DNA form, the CDR3 reads TGTGCCAGCAGGCCCGGGACAGGGGGCTACAATGAGCAGTTCTTC. This encodes CASRPGTGGYNEQFF.